The clone carrying this T cell receptor (beta chain) was counted many times. This entry comes from a study of regulatory T cells in long-lasting Graves disease. Construction of TCR beta libraries relied on iRepertoire HTBI primers and on Arm-PCR targeting CDR3 regions. TCRdb itself ran the multiplex PCR reads through MiXCR, one entry per CDR3 protein. The sample shows 200,000 to 300,000 distinct CDR3 sequences, 20% of them seen only once. Time point defined: newly diagnosed GD, antithyroid drugs for less than 3 months. RNA from PBMCs was the source of the TCR library. From each patient, around 8.7 milliliters of peripheral blood was drawn and collected into an EDTA anticoagulant tube. Source: peripheral blood mononuclear cells (PBMCs), taken at new diagnosis, from a patient treated with antithyroid drugs. The receptor comes from a female donor with Graves disease.

CDR3 sequence: CAIGGAGVTDTQYF. The CDR3 DNA sequence: TGTGCCATCGGGGGAGCTGGCGTCACAGATACGCAGTATTTT. The rearrangement joins TRBV10-3 to TRBJ2-3; D is tentatively TRBD1 or TRBD2 (5 bases each). The CDR3 has 14 residues. Trimming took 8 bases from V and 2 from J, leaving 14 bases between them. Germline-derived CDR1 and CDR2 are ENHRY and SYGVKD.